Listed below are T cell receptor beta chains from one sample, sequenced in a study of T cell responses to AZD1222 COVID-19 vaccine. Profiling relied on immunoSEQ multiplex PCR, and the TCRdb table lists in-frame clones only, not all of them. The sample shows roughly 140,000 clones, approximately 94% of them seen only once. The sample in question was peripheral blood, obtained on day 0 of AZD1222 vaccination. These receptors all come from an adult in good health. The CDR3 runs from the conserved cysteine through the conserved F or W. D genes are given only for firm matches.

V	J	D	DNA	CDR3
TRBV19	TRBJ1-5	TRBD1	TGTGCCAGTAGTATTAGACAGGGGCCCCAGCATTTT	CASSIRQGPQHF
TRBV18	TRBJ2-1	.	TGTGCCAGCTCACGTCCCGGGGGCCCGGACAATGAGCAGTTCTTC	CASSRPGGPDNEQFF
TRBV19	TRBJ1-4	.	TGTGCCACGGCGGGGCGGGGTGCGCTCACTAATGAAAAACTGTTTTTT	CATAGRGALTNEKLFF
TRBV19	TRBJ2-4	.	TGTGCCAGTGGACACCGAGCCAAAAACATTCAGTACTTC	CASGHRAKNIQYF
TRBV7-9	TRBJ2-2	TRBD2	TGTGCCAGCGGCCTAGCGGGGGCCCAACACACCGGGGAGCTGTTTTTT	CASGLAGAQHTGELFF
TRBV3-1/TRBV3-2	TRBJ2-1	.	TGTGCCAGCAGCCCCTCTAGAGGGGAGGAGCAGTTCTTC	CASSPSRGEEQFF
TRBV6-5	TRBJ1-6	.	TGTGCCAGCAGCCTGAACCGGGACGGAAATTCACCCCTCCACTTT	CASSLNRDGNSPLHF
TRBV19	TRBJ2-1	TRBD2	TGTGCCAGTAGTATAGAACGCGGGAGGGGTTACAATGAGCAGTTCTTC	CASSIERGRGYNEQFF
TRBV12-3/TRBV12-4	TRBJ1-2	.	TGTGCCAGCAGTCCACAGGGTTGGGGCTACACCTTC	CASSPQGWGYTF
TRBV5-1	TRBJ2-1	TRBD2	TGCGCCAGCAGCTTGGGGCGGGCTAGCGGGAGGGCTGCCTACAATGAGCAGTTCTTC	CASSLGRASGRAAYNEQFF
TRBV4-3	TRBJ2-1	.	TGCGCCAGCAGCCAAGGTCTTTTAGCGGAGCTCGGGGGCAATGAGCAGTTCTTC	CASSQGLLAELGGNEQFF
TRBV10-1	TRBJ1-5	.	TGCGCCAGCAGTGAGTCTGCAAGGCAGCCCCAGCATTTT	CASSESARQPQHF
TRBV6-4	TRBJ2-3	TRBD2	TGTGCCAGCTCTCCAAAAGCGGGAGAGGCAGATACGCAGTATTTT	CASSPKAGEADTQYF
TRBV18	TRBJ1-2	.	TGTGCCAGCTCACCAAAGGGAGCGGGAGATCCCGGCTATGGCTACACCTTC	CASSPKGAGDPGYGYTF
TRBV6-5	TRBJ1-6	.	TGTGCCAGCAGTTACCAGAGGAATTCACCCCTCCACTTT	CASSYQRNSPLHF
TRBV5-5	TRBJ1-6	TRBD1	TGTGCCAGCAGCTTGTACGAGACAGGGGTATCACCCCTCCACTTT	CASSLYETGVSPLHF
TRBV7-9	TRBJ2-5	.	TGTGCCAGCTGGGCAGAGGGGACCCAGTACTTC	CASWAEGTQYF